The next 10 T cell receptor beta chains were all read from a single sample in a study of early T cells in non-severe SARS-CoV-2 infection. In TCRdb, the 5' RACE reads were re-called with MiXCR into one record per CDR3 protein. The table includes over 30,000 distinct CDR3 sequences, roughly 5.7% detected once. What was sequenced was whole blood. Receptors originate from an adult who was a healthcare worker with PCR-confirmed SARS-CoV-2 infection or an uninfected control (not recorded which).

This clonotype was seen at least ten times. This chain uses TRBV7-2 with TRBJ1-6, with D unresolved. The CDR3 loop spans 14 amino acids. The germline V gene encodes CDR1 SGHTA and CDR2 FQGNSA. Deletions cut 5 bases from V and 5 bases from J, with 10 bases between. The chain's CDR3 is CASSPGPNNSPLHF. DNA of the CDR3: TGTGCCAGCAGCCCAGGACCGAATAATTCACCCCTCCACTTT.

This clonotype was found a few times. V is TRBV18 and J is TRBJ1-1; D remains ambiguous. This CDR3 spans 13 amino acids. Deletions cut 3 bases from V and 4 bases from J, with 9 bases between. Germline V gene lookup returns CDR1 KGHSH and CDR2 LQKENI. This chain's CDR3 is CASSPPQITEAFF. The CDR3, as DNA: TGTGCCAGCTCACCCCCACAGATCACTGAAGCTTTCTTT.

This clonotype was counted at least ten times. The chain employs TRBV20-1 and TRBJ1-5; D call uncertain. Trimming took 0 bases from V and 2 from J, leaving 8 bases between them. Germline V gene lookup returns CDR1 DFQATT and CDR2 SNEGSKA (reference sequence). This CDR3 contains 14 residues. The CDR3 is CSARDRRGNQPQHF. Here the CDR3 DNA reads TGCAGTGCTAGAGACCGAAGAGGCAATCAGCCCCAGCATTTT.

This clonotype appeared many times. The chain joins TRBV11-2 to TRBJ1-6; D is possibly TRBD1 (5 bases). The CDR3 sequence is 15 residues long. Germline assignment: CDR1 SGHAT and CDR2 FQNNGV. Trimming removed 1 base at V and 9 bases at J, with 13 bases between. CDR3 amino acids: CASSLVGQGTSPLHF. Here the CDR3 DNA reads TGTGCCAGCAGCTTAGTTGGGCAGGGCACTTCACCCCTCCACTTT.

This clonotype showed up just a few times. The CDR3 bases are TGTGCCAGTAGTCCCGACCCGACAGGGGGCCTCGAGCAGTACTTC. It codes for CASSPDPTGGLEQYF. This rearrangement joins TRBV19 to TRBJ2-7; TRBD1 aligns across 10 bases. Germline CDR1 and CDR2: LNHDA and SQIVND (reference sequence). V dropped 5 bases and J dropped 6; count of bases not matched to a gene: 10. This CDR3 spans 15 amino acids.

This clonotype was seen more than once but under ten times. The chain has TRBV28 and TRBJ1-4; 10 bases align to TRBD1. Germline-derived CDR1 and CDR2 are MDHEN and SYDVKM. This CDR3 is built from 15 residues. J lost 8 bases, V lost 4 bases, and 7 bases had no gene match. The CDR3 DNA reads TGTGCCAGCAGTTCCCGGGGACAGGGGTACGAAAAACTGTTTTTT. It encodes CASSSRGQGYEKLFF.

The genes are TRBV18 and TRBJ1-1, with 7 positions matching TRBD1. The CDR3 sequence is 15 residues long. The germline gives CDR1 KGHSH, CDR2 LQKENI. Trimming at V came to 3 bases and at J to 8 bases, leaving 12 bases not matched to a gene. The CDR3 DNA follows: TGTGCCAGCTCACCTGAGACAGGGCTGATTACGGAAGCTTTCTTT. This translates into CASSPETGLITEAFF.

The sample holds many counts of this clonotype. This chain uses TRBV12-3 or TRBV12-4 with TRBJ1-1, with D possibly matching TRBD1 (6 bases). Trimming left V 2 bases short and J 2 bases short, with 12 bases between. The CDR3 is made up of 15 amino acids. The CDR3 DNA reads TGTGCCAGCAGTTTAAGGGGGGCACTAAACACTGAAGCTTTCTTT. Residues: CASSLRGALNTEAFF.

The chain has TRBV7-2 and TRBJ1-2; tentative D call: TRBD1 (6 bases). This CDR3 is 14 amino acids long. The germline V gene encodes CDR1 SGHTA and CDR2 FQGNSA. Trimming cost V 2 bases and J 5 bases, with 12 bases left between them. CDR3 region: CASSLKAGEYGYTF. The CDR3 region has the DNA TGTGCCAGCAGCTTAAAGGCAGGGGAGTATGGCTACACCTTC.

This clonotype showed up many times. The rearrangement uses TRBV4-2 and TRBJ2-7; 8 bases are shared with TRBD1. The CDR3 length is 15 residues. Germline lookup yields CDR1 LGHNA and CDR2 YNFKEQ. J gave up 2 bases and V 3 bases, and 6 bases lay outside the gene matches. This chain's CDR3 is CASSQDEGQAYEQYF. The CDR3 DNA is TGTGCCAGCAGCCAGGACGAGGGACAGGCCTACGAGCAGTACTTC.